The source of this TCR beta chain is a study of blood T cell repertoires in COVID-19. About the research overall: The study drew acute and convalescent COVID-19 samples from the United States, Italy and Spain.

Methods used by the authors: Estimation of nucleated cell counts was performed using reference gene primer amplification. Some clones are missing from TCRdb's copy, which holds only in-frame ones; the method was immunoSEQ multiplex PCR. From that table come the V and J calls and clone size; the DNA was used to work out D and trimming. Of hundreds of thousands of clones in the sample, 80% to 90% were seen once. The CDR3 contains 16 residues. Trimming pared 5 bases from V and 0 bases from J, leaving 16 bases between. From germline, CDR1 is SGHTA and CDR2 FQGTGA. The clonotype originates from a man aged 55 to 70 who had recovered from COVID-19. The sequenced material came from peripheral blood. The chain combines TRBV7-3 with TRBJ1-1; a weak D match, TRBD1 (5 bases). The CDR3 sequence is CASSPYRGGMNTEAFF. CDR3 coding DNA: TGTGCCAGCAGCCCCTACCGGGGGGGGATGAACACTGAAGCTTTCTTT. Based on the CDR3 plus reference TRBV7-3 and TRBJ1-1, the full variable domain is GAGVSQTPSNKVTEKGKYVELRCDPISGHTALYWYRQSLGQGPEFLIYFQGTGAADDSGLPNDRFFAVRPEGSVSTLKIQRTERGDSAVYLCASSPYRGGMNTEAFFGQGTRLTVV.